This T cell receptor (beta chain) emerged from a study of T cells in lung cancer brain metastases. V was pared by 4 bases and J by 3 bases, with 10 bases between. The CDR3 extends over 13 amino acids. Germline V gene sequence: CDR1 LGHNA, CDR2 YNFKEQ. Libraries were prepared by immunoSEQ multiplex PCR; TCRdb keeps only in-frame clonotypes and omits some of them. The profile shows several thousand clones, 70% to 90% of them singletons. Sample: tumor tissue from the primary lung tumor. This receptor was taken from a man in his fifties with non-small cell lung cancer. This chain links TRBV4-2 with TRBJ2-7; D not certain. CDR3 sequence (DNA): TGTGCCAGCAGCCCCCCGGATCGCTACGAGCAGTACTTC. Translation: CASSPPDRYEQYF.